This T cell receptor (beta chain) was obtained from a study of memory CD4+ T cells and cytomegalovirus serostatus. Worth noting for this clone: Its specificity is unknown.

Study observations and caveats: Suggested: most of the CMV-linked TCR signature lies in CD4+ memory cells. Median bootstrapped AUC for CMV status was about 0.94 originally, just under 0.93 US-trained.

Here immunoSEQ multiplex PCR was the method, and the copy in TCRdb shows in-frame clones only, minus some. Of about 56,000 clones listed, 82% are singletons. Single viable CD3+CD4+CD8-CD45RO+ cells were sorted as the memory CD4+ T cells. The CDR3 length is 16 residues. CDR1 is LGHNT, CDR2 FRNRAP, per germline. V lost 5 bases, J lost 0 bases, and 8 bases stayed unmatched. The chain combines TRBV12-5 with TRBJ2-5, with TRBD2 identical over 8 bases. Sequencing input: memory CD4+ T cells from blood. This TCR was recovered from an adult in good health and CMV-seronegative. The CDR3 region has the DNA TGTGCTAGTGGTAGTCTAGCGGGTGAGTACCAAGAGACCCAGTACTTC. This sequence encodes CASGSLAGEYQETQYF.